A single TCR beta chain is shown here with its context. The germline V gene has CDR1 SGHKS and CDR2 YYEKEE (reference sequence). Unmatched junction bases numbered 1, after V lost 1 base and J lost 4 bases. This CDR3 is built from 15 residues. Enrolled through a virtual design, the participants were between 18 and 89 years of age and came from about two dozen US areas. The data were obtained in a study of blood T cell repertoires in COVID-19. Overall study: There were acute and convalescent COVID-19 samples, and they came from the United States, Italy and Spain. The cDNA or gDNA used as material had been derived from T cells, B-cell-depleted T cells, or PBMCs.

Original handling: Estimates of nucleated cell counts were drawn from the amplification of reference gene primers. Some clones are missing from TCRdb's copy, which holds only in-frame ones; the method was immunoSEQ multiplex PCR. The V and J calls and the clone size are those of that table, but D and trimming were determined from the DNA. Among 280,000 or so clones listed, around 90% were seen once. Sequencing was performed on PBMCs or T cells enriched from blood (not recorded which). This TCR was recovered from a young woman with acute COVID-19. V gene TRBV5-5 combines with J gene TRBJ2-1; 11 nucleotides line up with TRBD2. The CDR3 DNA reads as TGTGCCAGCAGCTTGTTAGCGGGAGGGTACAATGAGCAGTTCTTC. This translates into CASSLLAGGYNEQFF.